Below, 8 T cell receptor beta chains from the same sample are listed, as sequenced in a study of blood T cell repertoires in COVID-19. Only in-frame clones appear in the TCRdb table, and some are missing; sequencing was by immunoSEQ multiplex PCR. The sample holds about 190,000 clones; approximately 90% are singletons and the top ten take about 1.1%. Sequencing used peripheral blood. These receptors were obtained from a man aged 30-40 years with acute or convalescent COVID-19.

This rearrangement joins TRBV18 to TRBJ2-3; tentative D call: TRBD1 (6 bases). CDR1 is KGHSH and CDR2 is LQKENI in the germline V gene. The V gene lost 1 base and the J gene lost 1 base, with 15 bases spanning the gap. This CDR3 has 17 residues. CDR3 region: CASSPLGAGSGTDTQYF. The CDR3 nucleotides read TGTGCCAGCTCACCACTGGGGGCAGGGTCTGGCACAGATACGCAGTATTTT.

This chain links TRBV18 with TRBJ1-4, with TRBD1 matching over 9 bases. CDR3 size: 20 residues. V shed 2 bases and J 0 bases; nucleotides not matched to a gene: 13. Germline V lookup: CDR1 KGHSH, CDR2 LQKENI. The CDR3 reads CASSPRTGALGFATNEKLFF. In nucleotides, the CDR3 is TGTGCCAGCTCACCAAGGACAGGGGCTTTAGGATTTGCAACTAATGAAAAACTGTTTTTT.

The rearrangement links TRBV3-1 (or the pseudogene TRBV3-2) to TRBJ1-2; D gene unclear. CDR1 and CDR2 (germline): LGHDT, YNNKEL (reference sequence). V was clipped by 0 bases and J by 1 base, with 9 bases between them. CDR3 size: 15 residues. CDR3 coding DNA: TGTGCCAGCAGCCAAGAGGCGGCTGTTAACTATGGCTACACCTTC. As protein: CASSQEAAVNYGYTF.

Of note for this clone: This sample includes further DNA sequences coding for the same CDR3. The J gene is TRBJ2-5, the V gene TRBV11-2; 7 nucleotides match TRBD1. Germline CDR1 and CDR2: SGHAT and FQNNGV. The ends lost 5 bases at V and 5 bases at J; junction bases unmatched: 5. The CDR3 covers 13 residues. The CDR3, as DNA: TGTGCCAGCAGCCGGGACAGAGGGGAGACCCAGTACTTC. Translating it yields CASSRDRGETQYF.

The sample holds one count of this clone. This rearrangement joins TRBV19 to TRBJ2-3; 7 bases are a match to TRBD1. J was trimmed by 6 bases and V by 2 bases; bases with no gene match: 11. Per the germline V gene, CDR1 is LNHDA and CDR2 is SQIVND (reference sequence). There are 16 residues in the CDR3. For the CDR3, the DNA is TGTGCCAGTAGTATAAGGGCACAGGGGCTGGGGGATACGCAGTATTTT. Translating it yields CASSIRAQGLGDTQYF.

This clone was seen a single time. The rearrangement joins TRBV27 to TRBJ1-4, with D perhaps matching TRBD1 (5 bases). The CDR3 is 14 amino acids. V lost 4 bases to trimming and J lost 8 bases, with 14 bases between them. Looked up from germline, CDR1 is MNHEY and CDR2 is SMNVEV (reference sequence). The CDR3 nucleotides are TGTGCCAGCAGTTGGGGGGTACGGGACGAAAAACTGTTTTTT. Residues: CASSWGVRDEKLFF.

The V gene is TRBV12-3 or TRBV12-4, the J gene TRBJ1-2, with D possibly TRBD1 on 5 matching bases. V lost 7 bases, J lost 4 bases, and 13 bases lay in between. The CDR3 runs to 13 residues. CDR3 in DNA: TGTGCCAGCACTGCAGGGTCCGGCTATGGCTACACCTTC. Residues: CASTAGSGYGYTF.

The chain has TRBV28 and TRBJ1-6; D remains ambiguous. The V gene's germline CDR1 is MDHEN and CDR2 SYDVKM. Trimming shortened V by 3 bases and J by 9 bases, and 12 bases separated the two germline ends. This CDR3 has 14 residues. The CDR3 sequence is CASSFNGVGSPLHF. CDR3 nucleotides: TGTGCCAGCAGTTTTAACGGGGTTGGTTCACCCCTCCACTTT.